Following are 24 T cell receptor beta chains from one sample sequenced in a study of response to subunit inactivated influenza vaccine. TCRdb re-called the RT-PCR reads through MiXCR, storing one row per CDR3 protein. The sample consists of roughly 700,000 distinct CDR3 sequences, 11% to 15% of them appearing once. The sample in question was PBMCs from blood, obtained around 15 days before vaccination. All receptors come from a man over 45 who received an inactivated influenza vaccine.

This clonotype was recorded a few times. CDR3 DNA sequence: TGTGCCAGCAGTCTTACAGGGTTCGGGGAGACCCAGTACTTC. This gives the protein CASSLTGFGETQYF. The V and J genes are TRBV12-3 or TRBV12-4 and TRBJ2-5, with TRBD1 as a possible D gene (6 bases). The V gene lost 5 bases and the J gene lost 5 bases, with 15 bases spanning the gap. The CDR3 extends over 14 amino acids.

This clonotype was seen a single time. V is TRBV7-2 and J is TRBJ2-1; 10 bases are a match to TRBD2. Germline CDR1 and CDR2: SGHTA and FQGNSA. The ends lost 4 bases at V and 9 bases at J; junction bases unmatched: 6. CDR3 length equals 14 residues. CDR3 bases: TGTGCCAGCAGCTCCCGTAGCGGGGGGATTGAGCAGTTCTTC. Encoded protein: CASSSRSGGIEQFF.

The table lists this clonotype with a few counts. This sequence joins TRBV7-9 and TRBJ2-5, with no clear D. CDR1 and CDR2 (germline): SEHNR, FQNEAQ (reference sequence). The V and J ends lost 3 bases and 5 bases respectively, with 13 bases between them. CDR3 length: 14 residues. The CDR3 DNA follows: TGTGCCAGCAGCTTGCTGTTCGCTCGGGAGACCCAGTACTTC. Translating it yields CASSLLFARETQYF. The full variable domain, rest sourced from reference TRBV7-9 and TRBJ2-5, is DTGVSQNPRHKITKRGQNVTFRCDPISEHNRLYWYRQTLGQGPEFLTYFQNEAQLEKSRLLSDRFSAERPKGSFSTLEIQRTEQGDSAMYLCASSLLFARETQYFGPGTRLLVL.

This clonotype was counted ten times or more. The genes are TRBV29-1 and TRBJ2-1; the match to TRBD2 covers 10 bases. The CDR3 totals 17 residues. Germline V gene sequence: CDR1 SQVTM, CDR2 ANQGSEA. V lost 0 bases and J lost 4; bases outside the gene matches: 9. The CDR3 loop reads CSVEELSSGSYYNEQFF. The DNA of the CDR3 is TGCAGCGTTGAAGAGCTGTCTAGCGGGAGTTATTACAATGAGCAGTTCTTC.

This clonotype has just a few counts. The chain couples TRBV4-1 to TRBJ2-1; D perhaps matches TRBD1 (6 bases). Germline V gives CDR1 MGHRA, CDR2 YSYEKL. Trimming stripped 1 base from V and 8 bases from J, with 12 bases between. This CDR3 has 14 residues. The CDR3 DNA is TGCGCCAGCAGCCAAGGATGGGGGCCCGATGAGCAGTTCTTC. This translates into CASSQGWGPDEQFF.

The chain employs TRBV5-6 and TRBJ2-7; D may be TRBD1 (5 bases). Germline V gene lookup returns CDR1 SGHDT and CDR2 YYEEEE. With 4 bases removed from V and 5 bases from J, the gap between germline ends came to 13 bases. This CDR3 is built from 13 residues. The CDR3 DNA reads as TGTGCCAGCAGCAGCAGGGCTTCCCACGAGCAGTACTTC. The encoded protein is CASSSRASHEQYF.

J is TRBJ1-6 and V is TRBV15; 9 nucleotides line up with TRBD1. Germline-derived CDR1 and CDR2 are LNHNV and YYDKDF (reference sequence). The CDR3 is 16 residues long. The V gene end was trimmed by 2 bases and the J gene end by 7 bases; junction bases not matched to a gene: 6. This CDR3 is CATSRPGTGRNSPLHF. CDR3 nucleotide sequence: TGTGCCACCAGCAGACCGGGGACAGGGAGGAATTCACCCCTCCACTTT. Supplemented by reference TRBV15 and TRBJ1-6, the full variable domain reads DAMVIQNPRYQVTQFGKPVTLSCSQTLNHNVMYWYQQKSSQAPKLLFHYYDKDFNNEADTPDNFQSRRPNTSFCFLDIRSPGLGDTAMYLCATSRPGTGRNSPLHFGNGTRLTVT.

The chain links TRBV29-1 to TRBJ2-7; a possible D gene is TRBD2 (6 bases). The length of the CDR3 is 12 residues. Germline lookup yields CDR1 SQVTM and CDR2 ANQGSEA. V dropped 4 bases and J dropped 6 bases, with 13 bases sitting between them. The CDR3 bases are TGCAGCGTTGGTAGCGGAGTGGGCGAGCAGTACTTC. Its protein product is CSVGSGVGEQYF.

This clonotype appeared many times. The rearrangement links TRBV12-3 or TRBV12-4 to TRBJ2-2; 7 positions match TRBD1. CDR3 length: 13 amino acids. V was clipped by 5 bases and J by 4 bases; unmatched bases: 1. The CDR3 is CASSRDSTGELFF. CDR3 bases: TGTGCCAGCAGTCGGGACAGCACCGGGGAGCTGTTTTTT.

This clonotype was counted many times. This chain's CDR3 is CASSPGQTGQETQYF. DNA for the CDR3: TGTGCCAGCAGTCCTGGACAGACGGGGCAAGAGACCCAGTACTTC. This chain uses TRBV12-3 or TRBV12-4 with TRBJ2-5; D may be TRBD1 (6 bases). The CDR3 runs to 15 residues. The ends were cut back, 5 bases at V and 2 bases at J, with 15 bases in the middle.

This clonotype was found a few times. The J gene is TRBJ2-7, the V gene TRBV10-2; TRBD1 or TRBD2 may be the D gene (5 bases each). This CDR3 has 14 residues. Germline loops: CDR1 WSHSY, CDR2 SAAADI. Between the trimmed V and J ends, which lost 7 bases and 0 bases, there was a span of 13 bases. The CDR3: CASNRDGISYEQYF. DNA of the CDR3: TGCGCCAGCAATCGGGACGGGATCTCCTACGAGCAGTACTTC.

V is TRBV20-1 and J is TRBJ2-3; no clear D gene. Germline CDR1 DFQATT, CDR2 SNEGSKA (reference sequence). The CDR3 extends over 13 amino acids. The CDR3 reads CGIPLLNTDTQYF. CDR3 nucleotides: TGCGGAATACCCCTTCTCAACACAGATACGCAGTATTTT.

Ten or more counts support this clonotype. The CDR3 protein is CSASPGQGSQPQHF. The CDR3 coding sequence is TGCAGTGCTTCGCCGGGACAGGGCAGTCAGCCCCAGCATTTT. This sequence joins TRBV20-1 and TRBJ1-5; 9 positions agree with TRBD1. This CDR3 has 14 residues. Germline CDR1 is DFQATT and CDR2 is SNEGSKA (reference sequence). The J segment lost 6 bases and the V segment lost 5 bases, leaving 8 bases of the junction unmatched.

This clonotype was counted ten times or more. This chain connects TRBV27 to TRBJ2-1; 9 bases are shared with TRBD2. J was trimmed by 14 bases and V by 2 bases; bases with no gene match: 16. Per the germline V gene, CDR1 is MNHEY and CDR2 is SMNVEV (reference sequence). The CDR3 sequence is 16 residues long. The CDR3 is CASSLIGREGSLREFF. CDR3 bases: TGTGCCAGCAGTTTAATTGGGCGGGAGGGCTCCTTACGAGAGTTCTTC.

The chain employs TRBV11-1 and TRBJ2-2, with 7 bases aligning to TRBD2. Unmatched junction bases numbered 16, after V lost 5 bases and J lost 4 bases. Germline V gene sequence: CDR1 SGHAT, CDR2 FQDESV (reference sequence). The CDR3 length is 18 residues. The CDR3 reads CASSVESGVHRGTGELFF. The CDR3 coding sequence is TGTGCCAGCAGCGTTGAAAGCGGGGTTCATCGAGGCACCGGGGAGCTGTTTTTT.

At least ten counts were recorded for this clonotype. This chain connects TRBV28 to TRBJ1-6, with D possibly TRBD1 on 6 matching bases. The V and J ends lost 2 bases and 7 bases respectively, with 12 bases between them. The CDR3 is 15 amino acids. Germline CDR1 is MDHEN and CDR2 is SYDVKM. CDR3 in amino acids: CASSLVRGGNSPLHF. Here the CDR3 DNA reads TGTGCCAGCAGTTTAGTGAGAGGGGGAAATTCACCCCTCCACTTT.

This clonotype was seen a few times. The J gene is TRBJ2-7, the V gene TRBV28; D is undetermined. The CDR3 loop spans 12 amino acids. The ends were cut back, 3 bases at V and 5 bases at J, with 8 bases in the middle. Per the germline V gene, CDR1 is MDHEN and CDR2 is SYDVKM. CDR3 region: CASSFWGDEQYF. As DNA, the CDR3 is TGTGCCAGCAGTTTTTGGGGTGACGAGCAGTACTTC. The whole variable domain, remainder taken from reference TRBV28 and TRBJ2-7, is DVKVTQSSRYLVKRTGEKVFLECVQDMDHENMFWYRQDPGLGLRLIYFSYDVKMKEKGDIPEGYSVSREKKERFSLILESASTNQTSMYLCASSFWGDEQYFGPGTRLTVT.

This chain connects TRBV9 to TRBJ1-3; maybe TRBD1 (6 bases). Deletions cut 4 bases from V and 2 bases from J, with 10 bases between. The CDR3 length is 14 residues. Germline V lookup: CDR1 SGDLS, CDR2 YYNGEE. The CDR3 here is CASSTGSTGNTIYF. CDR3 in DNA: TGTGCCAGCAGCACAGGGTCAACTGGAAACACCATATATTTT.

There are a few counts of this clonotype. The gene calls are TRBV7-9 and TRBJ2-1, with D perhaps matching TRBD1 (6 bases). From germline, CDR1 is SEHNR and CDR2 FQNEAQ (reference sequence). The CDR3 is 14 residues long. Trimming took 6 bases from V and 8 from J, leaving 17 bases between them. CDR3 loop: CASRNKQGNDEQFF. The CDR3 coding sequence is TGTGCCAGCAGAAATAAACAGGGTAACGATGAGCAGTTCTTC.

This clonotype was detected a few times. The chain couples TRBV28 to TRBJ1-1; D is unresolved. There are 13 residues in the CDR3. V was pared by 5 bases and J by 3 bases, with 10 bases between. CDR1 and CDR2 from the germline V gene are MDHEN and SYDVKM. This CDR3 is CASSVDGHTEAFF. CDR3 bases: TGTGCCAGCAGTGTGGACGGGCACACTGAAGCTTTCTTT.

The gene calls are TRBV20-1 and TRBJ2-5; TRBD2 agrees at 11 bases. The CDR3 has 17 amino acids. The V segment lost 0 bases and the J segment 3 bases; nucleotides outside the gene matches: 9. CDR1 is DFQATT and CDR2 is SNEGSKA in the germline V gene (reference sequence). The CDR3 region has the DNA TGCAGTGCTAGAGATAGACTAGCGGGGAATTTAAAAGAGACCCAGTACTTC. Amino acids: CSARDRLAGNLKETQYF.

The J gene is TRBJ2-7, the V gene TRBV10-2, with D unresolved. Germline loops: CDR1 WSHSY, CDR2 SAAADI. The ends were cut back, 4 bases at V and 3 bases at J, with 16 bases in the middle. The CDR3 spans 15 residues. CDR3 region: CASSGMPNAVYEQYF. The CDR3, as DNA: TGCGCCAGCAGTGGTATGCCTAACGCGGTCTACGAGCAGTACTTC.

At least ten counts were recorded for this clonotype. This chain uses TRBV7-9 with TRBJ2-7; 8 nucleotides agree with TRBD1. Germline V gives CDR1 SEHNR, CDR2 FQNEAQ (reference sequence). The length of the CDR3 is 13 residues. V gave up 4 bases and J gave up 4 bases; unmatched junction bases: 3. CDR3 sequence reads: CASSSYRGYEQYF. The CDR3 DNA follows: TGTGCCAGCAGCTCCTACAGGGGGTACGAGCAGTACTTC.

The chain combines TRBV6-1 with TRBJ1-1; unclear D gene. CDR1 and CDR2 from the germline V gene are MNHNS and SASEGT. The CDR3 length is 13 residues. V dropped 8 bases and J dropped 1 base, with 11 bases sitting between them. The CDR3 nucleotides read TGTGCCAGCGAAACGGAACCGAACACTGAAGCTTTCTTT. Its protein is CASETEPNTEAFF.